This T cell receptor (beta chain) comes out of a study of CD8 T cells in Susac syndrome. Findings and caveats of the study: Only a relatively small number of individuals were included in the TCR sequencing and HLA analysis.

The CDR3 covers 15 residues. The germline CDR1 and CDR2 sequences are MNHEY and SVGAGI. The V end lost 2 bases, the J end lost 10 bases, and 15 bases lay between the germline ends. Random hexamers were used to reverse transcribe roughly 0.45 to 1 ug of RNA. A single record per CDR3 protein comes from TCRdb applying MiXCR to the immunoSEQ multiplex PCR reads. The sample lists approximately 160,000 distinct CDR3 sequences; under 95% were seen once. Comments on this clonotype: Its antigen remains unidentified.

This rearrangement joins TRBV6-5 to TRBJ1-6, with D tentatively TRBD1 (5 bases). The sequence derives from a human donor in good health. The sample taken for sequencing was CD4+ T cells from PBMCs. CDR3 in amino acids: CASSYGGPGSSPLHF. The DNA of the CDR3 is TGTGCCAGCAGTTACGGGGGACCAGGGAGCTCACCCCTCCACTTT.